The T cell receptor beta chain described here comes from a study of T cell repertoires in cytomegalovirus infection. In the study overall: Recently identified HLA-C-restricted CMV epitopes and well-studied HLA-B-restricted CMV epitopes were used by the study. Public signatures in TCR beta pointed to CMV infection and matching HLA type. Findings and limits, study-wide: HLA-C-restricted TCR beta clonotypes specific for CMV led the ex vivo response.

This clonotype was observed a few times. Its matching antigen is unknown. TCRdb processed the reads anew with MiXCR; each CDR3 protein has one entry. The table records 550,000 to 850,000 distinct CDR3 sequences, approximately 33% of them present only once. In germline, CDR1 is SGHVS, CDR2 FQNEAQ. CDR3 length: 17 residues. V was trimmed by 5 bases and J by 1 base, leaving 18 bases between them. This rearrangement joins TRBV7-8 to TRBJ1-3, with D uncertain. The source of this sequence is a human donor in good health (CMV status not recorded). Some clones in this sample may be carry-over from other donors' samples. The specimen comprised cultured PBMCs, sampled from culture after CMV antigen stimulation. The CDR3 nucleotides are TGTGCCAGCAGCACGCAAGGCGGAGTTTTTTCTGGAAACACCATATATTTT. Its translation is CASSTQGGVFSGNTIYF.